This T cell receptor (beta chain) originates from a study of T cell changes during pregnancy in multiple sclerosis. Sequencing used immunoSEQ multiplex PCR; TCRdb keeps in-frame clones, though not all of them. Of 60,000 to 70,000 clones in the sample, 91% were seen once. Trimming pared 3 bases from V and 0 bases from J, leaving 3 bases between. The length of the CDR3 is 13 residues. Germline V lookup: CDR1 LNHDA, CDR2 SQIVND (reference sequence). This TCR was recovered from a female donor in good health, enrolled as a control in a pregnancy study. Specimen: peripheral blood, collected after pregnancy. This chain uses TRBV19 with TRBJ1-5; no clear D. CDR3 DNA: TGTGCCAGTAGTATTAGTAGCAATCAGCCCCAGCATTTT. Protein sequence: CASSISSNQPQHF.